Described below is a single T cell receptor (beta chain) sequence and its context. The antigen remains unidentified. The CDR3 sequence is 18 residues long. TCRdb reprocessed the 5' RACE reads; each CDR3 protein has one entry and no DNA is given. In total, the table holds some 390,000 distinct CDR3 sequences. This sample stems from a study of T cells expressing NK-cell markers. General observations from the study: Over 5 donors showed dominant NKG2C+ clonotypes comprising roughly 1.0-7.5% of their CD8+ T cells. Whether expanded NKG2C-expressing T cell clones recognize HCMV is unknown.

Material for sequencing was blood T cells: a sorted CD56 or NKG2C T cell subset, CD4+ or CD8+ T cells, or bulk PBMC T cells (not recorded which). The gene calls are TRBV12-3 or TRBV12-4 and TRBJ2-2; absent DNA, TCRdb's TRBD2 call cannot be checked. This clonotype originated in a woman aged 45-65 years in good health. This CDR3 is CASRRRLAGGKGTGELFF.